This T cell receptor beta chain comes out of a study of molecular identifiers for immune sequencing clone quantification. TCRdb used MiXCR to reprocess the PCR reads, holding one entry per CDR3 protein. The repertoire holds hundreds of thousands of distinct CDR3 sequences, with about 25% as singletons. Trimming stripped 4 bases from V and 2 bases from J, with 14 bases between. Per the germline V gene, CDR1 is GTSNPN and CDR2 is SVGIG (reference sequence). The length of the CDR3 is 14 residues. The sorting of naive CD8 T cells used the CD8+CD4-CCR7+CD45RA+ phenotype. The receptor was isolated from a human donor in good health. Some libraries in this study had Jurkat cell RNA spiked in. V is TRBV30 and J is TRBJ2-5; TRBD1 or TRBD2 may be the D gene (5 bases each). Sequencing input: naive CD8+ T cells from blood, with Jurkat cell RNA spiked in. The subset was: FACS-sorted CD8+CD4-CCR7+CD45RA+ naive T cells. For the CDR3, the DNA is TGTGCCTGGATTCTTAGGGACCTACAAGAGACCCAGTACTTC. It encodes CAWILRDLQETQYF.